A single sample gave rise to the 25 T cell receptor beta chains below, sequenced in a study of T cells in Graves' hyperthyroidism and ophthalmopathy. Using RNA transcripts as the source, TCR beta CDR3 regions were amplified. An initial round of RT-PCR targeting the TCR CDR3 relied on the HTBI primer set. In TCRdb, the multiplex PCR reads were re-called with MiXCR into one record per CDR3 protein. The data hold about half a million distinct CDR3 sequences, with 20% observed a single time. The specimen sequenced was blood. The receptors shown here come from a man aged 18 to 29 with Graves' hyperthyroidism.

This clonotype was counted at least ten times. The V call is TRBV27, the J call TRBJ2-7; 8 bases are a match to TRBD1. CDR1 is MNHEY and CDR2 is SMNVEV in the germline V gene (reference sequence). The trim removed 3 bases at V and 4 bases at J, leaving 2 bases unmatched. The CDR3 contains 13 residues. The CDR3 is CASSFRTGYEQYF. CDR3 coding DNA: TGTGCCAGCAGTTTTAGGACAGGGTACGAGCAGTACTTC.

This clonotype has a count of ten or more. V gene TRBV12-3 or TRBV12-4 combines with J gene TRBJ1-2, with a tentative D call TRBD1 (5 bases). The CDR3 has 13 residues. The V end was cut by 8 bases, the J end by 6 bases, with 16 bases between. For the CDR3, the DNA is TGTGCCAGCGCCACCTGGGGGTTCGATGGCTACACCTTC. It translates to CASATWGFDGYTF.

The chain has TRBV20-1 and TRBJ2-2; TRBD2 aligns across 10 bases. Trimming cost V 6 bases and J 3 bases; bases outside gene matches: 10. The CDR3 is 16 residues long. Germline CDR1 is DFQATT and CDR2 is SNEGSKA (reference sequence). Written as DNA, the CDR3 is TGCAGTGCCAGCCCTTGGACTAGCGGAGACACCGGGGAGCTGTTTTTT. Protein sequence: CSASPWTSGDTGELFF.

This clonotype occurred many times. The gene calls are TRBV30 and TRBJ1-1, with 7 bases that match TRBD1. Germline V gene lookup returns CDR1 GTSNPN and CDR2 SVGIG (reference sequence). The length of the CDR3 is 14 residues. The trim removed 4 bases at V and 2 bases at J, leaving 7 bases unmatched. The CDR3 sequence is CAWKGWDRNTEAFF. As DNA, the CDR3 is TGTGCCTGGAAGGGCTGGGACAGAAACACTGAAGCTTTCTTT.

In its sample, this clonotype was seen once. Without the conserved terminal phenylalanine or tryptophan, this CDR3 likely stems from a read error. In DNA form, the CDR3 reads TGTGCCAGTAGTATTGGTCTACCGATCTACGAGCAGTACTAC. Its translation: CASSIGLPIYEQYY. This sequence joins TRBV19 and TRBJ2-7, with no clear D. The V end lost 3 bases, the J end lost 3 bases, and 12 bases lay between the germline ends. The CDR3 has 14 amino acids. Germline V CDR1 and CDR2: LNHDA, SQIVND (reference sequence).

As regards this clonotype: A single base separates this from a much larger clone, so it may be a read error. This sequence joins TRBV28 and TRBJ1-1, with TRBD1 matching over 7 bases. Germline V gives CDR1 MDHEN, CDR2 SYDVKM. This CDR3 contains 16 residues. The trim removed 8 bases at V and 3 bases at J, leaving 15 bases unmatched. The DNA of the CDR3 is TGTGCCAGCGCCGTCCAAAAGACAGGGAGGGACACTGAAGCTTTCTTT. As protein: CASAVQKTGRDTEAFF.

The gene calls are TRBV11-2 and TRBJ1-2; D ambiguous. This CDR3 is built from 15 residues. V was cut by 1 base and J by 3 bases, with 12 bases left in between. Germline V lookup: CDR1 SGHAT, CDR2 FQNNGV. The CDR3: CASSLGAGIDYGYTF. The CDR3 DNA reads as TGTGCCAGCAGCTTAGGGGCAGGTATAGACTATGGCTACACCTTC.

This clonotype has ten or more counts. This rearrangement joins TRBV12-3 or TRBV12-4 to TRBJ2-7; TRBD2 matches 7 bases. The trim removed 2 bases at V and 0 bases at J, leaving 7 bases unmatched. This CDR3 has 16 residues. CDR3 in amino acids: CASSLQVGGISYEQYF. The CDR3 DNA reads as TGTGCCAGCAGTTTACAGGTCGGGGGGATCTCCTACGAGCAGTACTTC.

This clonotype was recorded at least ten times. The chain employs TRBV5-1 and TRBJ1-1, with no clear D. Trimming left V 8 bases short and J 2 bases short, with 13 bases between. The CDR3 runs to 13 residues. CDR1 and CDR2 from the germline V gene are SGHRS and YFSETQ. The CDR3 sequence is CASTVGVNTEAFF. For the CDR3, the DNA is TGCGCCAGTACTGTTGGGGTTAACACTGAAGCTTTCTTT.

This clonotype was counted at least ten times. The chain links TRBV29-1 to TRBJ1-3; D uncertain. The CDR3 is 14 residues long. V lost 6 bases and J lost 0, with 12 bases in between. Germline CDR1 SQVTM, CDR2 ANQGSEA. DNA for the CDR3: TGCAGCGTCGTCACCGGGAGCTCTGGAAACACCATATATTTT. Protein sequence: CSVVTGSSGNTIYF.

Ten or more counts support this clonotype. This chain connects TRBV28 to TRBJ1-2; TRBD1 is a possible D gene (5 bases). Germline assignment: CDR1 MDHEN and CDR2 SYDVKM. The CDR3 is 15 residues long. V was shortened by 2 bases and J by 4 bases, with 14 bases between the two germline ends. For the CDR3, the DNA is TGTGCCAGCAGTTTAAGCGGAAGGGGAGTCTATGGCTACACCTTC. This encodes CASSLSGRGVYGYTF.

The chain recombines TRBV30 with TRBJ2-5; 14 nucleotides align to TRBD2. The CDR3 extends over 16 amino acids. Trimming removed 1 base from V and 4 bases from J; junction bases left unmatched: 5. The germline V gene encodes CDR1 GTSNPN and CDR2 SVGIG (reference sequence). CDR3 region: CAWSAGTSGSGETQYF. CDR3 sequence (DNA): TGTGCCTGGAGTGCTGGGACTAGCGGGAGCGGAGAGACCCAGTACTTC.

This chain links TRBV12-3 or TRBV12-4 with TRBJ1-2, with D tentatively TRBD1 (5 bases). The length of the CDR3 is 14 residues. The V gene lost 3 bases and the J gene lost 8 bases, with 16 bases spanning the gap. CDR3 in amino acids: CASSFHPGSNGYTF. CDR3 in DNA: TGTGCCAGCAGTTTCCATCCAGGGTCGAACGGCTACACCTTC.

This clonotype appeared many times. V is TRBV27 and J is TRBJ1-2, with TRBD1 identical over 7 bases. Germline-derived CDR1 and CDR2 are MNHEY and SMNVEV (reference sequence). V was clipped by 10 bases and J by 4 bases; unmatched bases: 9. This CDR3 contains 13 residues. The CDR3 here is CATCPRGGYGYTF. In DNA, the CDR3 is TGTGCCACCTGTCCCAGGGGGGGCTATGGCTACACCTTC.

This clonotype was counted many times. The V and J genes are TRBV2 and TRBJ1-2; TRBD1 aligns across 7 bases. V shed 7 bases, J shed 8 bases, and the junction held 16 bases outside the gene matches. CDR3 length: 15 residues. Germline values: CDR1 SNHLY, CDR2 FYNNEI. The CDR3 sequence: CASTEERAGGSGYTF. The CDR3 nucleotides are TGTGCCAGCACCGAAGAACGGGCAGGGGGATCCGGCTACACCTTC.

The chain links TRBV2 to TRBJ1-2; weak D call: TRBD1 (5 bases). Germline V lookup: CDR1 SNHLY, CDR2 FYNNEI. The CDR3 extends over 13 amino acids. The ends were cut back, 4 bases at V and 2 bases at J, with 8 bases in the middle. Here the CDR3 DNA reads TGTGCCAGCAGTGCTTGGGGCAACTATGGCTACACCTTC. This sequence encodes CASSAWGNYGYTF.

This clonotype was observed at least ten times. The chain links TRBV28 to TRBJ2-7; 7 bases align to TRBD1. The CDR3 has 16 residues. J gave up 7 bases and V 9 bases, and 21 bases lay outside the gene matches. The germline V gene has CDR1 MDHEN and CDR2 SYDVKM. In nucleotides, the CDR3 is TGTGCCAGTTGGGAAAAGCGACAGGGCCTCTTTGGAGAGCAGTACTTC. It translates to CASWEKRQGLFGEQYF.

The sample holds many counts of this clonotype. This chain links TRBV28 with TRBJ2-7, with D hard to call. The CDR3 totals 13 residues. Germline values: CDR1 MDHEN, CDR2 SYDVKM. The ends were cut back, 4 bases at V and 2 bases at J, with 9 bases in the middle. The CDR3 bases are TGTGCCAGCAGTTCCTCTTCGGCCTACGAGCAGTACTTC. It encodes CASSSSSAYEQYF.

This clonotype was picked up many times. V gene TRBV4-1 combines with J gene TRBJ2-5, with D possibly being TRBD1 (6 bases). CDR3 length: 15 residues. Germline lookup yields CDR1 MGHRA and CDR2 YSYEKL. The V gene lost 3 bases and the J gene lost 3 bases, with 14 bases spanning the gap. The CDR3: CASSHVMTGEETQYF. The CDR3 coding sequence is TGCGCCAGCAGCCACGTAATGACAGGAGAAGAGACCCAGTACTTC.

In this sample, this clonotype turned up many times. V gene TRBV30 combines with J gene TRBJ1-5; D may be TRBD1 (5 bases). Germline loops: CDR1 GTSNPN, CDR2 SVGIG (reference sequence). The ends were cut back, 0 bases at V and 5 bases at J, with 11 bases in the middle. The CDR3 covers 14 residues. CDR3 amino acids: CAWSVAGGDQPQHF. The CDR3 DNA follows: TGTGCCTGGAGTGTAGCGGGGGGGGATCAGCCCCAGCATTTT.

There are many counts of this clonotype. CDR3 protein: CASSLTERPREQYF. The CDR3, as DNA: TGTGCCAGCAGTTTGACAGAAAGGCCTCGTGAGCAGTACTTC. The chain combines TRBV27 with TRBJ2-7, with D perhaps matching TRBD1 (5 bases). The V and J ends lost 3 bases and 7 bases respectively, with 16 bases between them. Germline CDR1 and CDR2: MNHEY and SMNVEV (reference sequence). The CDR3 totals 14 residues.

This clonotype was seen repeatedly, ten times or more. The V gene is TRBV13, the J gene TRBJ2-5, with TRBD1 matching 8 bases. Trimming took 4 bases from V and 6 from J; bases not matched to a gene: 7. The CDR3 contains 14 residues. The germline V gene has CDR1 PRHDT and CDR2 FYEKMQ (reference sequence). Here the CDR3 DNA reads TGTGCCAGCAGCTCCCCGGGACAGGTGAAGACCCAGTACTTC. This encodes CASSSPGQVKTQYF. Together with reference TRBV13 and TRBJ2-5, the CDR3 gives the full variable domain: AAGVIQSPRHLIKEKRETATLKCYPIPRHDTVYWYQQGPGQDPQFLISFYEKMQSDKGSIPDRFSAQQFSDYHSELNMSSLELGDSALYFCASSSPGQVKTQYFGPGTRLLVL.

The chain couples TRBV19 to TRBJ2-6; D gene unclear. V was trimmed by 4 bases and J by 4 bases, leaving 2 bases between them. In germline, CDR1 is LNHDA, CDR2 SQIVND (reference sequence). This CDR3 comprises 12 residues. CDR3 loop: CASSTGANVLTF. The DNA of the CDR3 is TGTGCCAGTAGTACGGGGGCCAACGTCCTGACTTTC.

This clonotype was counted at least ten times. This chain links TRBV6-4 with TRBJ2-7; the D gene could be TRBD1 or TRBD2 (5 bases each). The CDR3 has 17 amino acids. V shed 6 bases and J shed 6 bases, with 27 bases lying between them. CDR1 is MRHNA, CDR2 SNTAGT, per germline. Here the CDR3 DNA reads TGTGCCAGCAGCCCCCTGATGGCAGGGACCTTTCGCGGCGAGCAGTACTTC. This gives the protein CASSPLMAGTFRGEQYF.

This clonotype showed up many times. The chain employs TRBV7-6 and TRBJ1-2; TRBD1 is a possible D gene (5 bases). The CDR3 runs 13 residues. Germline V lookup: CDR1 SGHVS, CDR2 FNYEAQ. V dropped 5 bases and J dropped 5 bases, with 12 bases sitting between them. CDR3 region: CASSQGGLYGYTF. Here the CDR3 DNA reads TGTGCCAGCAGCCAGGGTGGGTTATATGGCTACACCTTC.